The rows below give T cell receptor beta chains drawn from one sample of a study of CD8 T cells in ankylosing spondylitis. TCRdb processed the 5' RACE reads anew with MiXCR; each CDR3 protein has one entry. The sample records 250,000 to 300,000 distinct CDR3 sequences, over 15% being singletons. The material sequenced was blood, either unsorted or a sorted T cell fraction (not recorded which). These receptors were collected from a male donor with ankylosing spondylitis or in good health (not recorded which). CDR3s include the opening cysteine and the closing phenylalanine or tryptophan. D genes are given only for firm matches. The listing skips clone size in some rows; elsewhere it reads once, few, many or a size class.

TRBJ2-3 | TRBV5-1 | . | TRBD1 | CASSGGQGRTDTQYF | TGCGCCAGCAGCGGGGGACAGGGACGCACAGATACGCAGTATTTT
TRBJ2-5 | TRBV5-6 | . | . | CASSLPGRETQYF | TGTGCCAGCAGCTTGCCAGGGCGGGAGACCCAGTACTTC
TRBJ2-2 | TRBV6-1 | . | . | CASRETGSATGELFF | TGTGCCAGCAGGGAAACAGGGTCTGCTACCGGGGAGCTGTTTTTT
TRBJ2-2 | TRBV6-1 | . | . | CASRPIRGAQNTGELFF | TGTGCCAGCAGACCAATAAGGGGGGCGCAGAACACCGGGGAGCTGTTTTTT
TRBJ2-2 | TRBV12-3/TRBV12-4 | few | . | CASSKSYTGELFF | TGTGCCAGCAGTAAGTCTTACACCGGGGAGCTGTTTTTT
TRBJ1-2 | TRBV12-3/TRBV12-4 | few | . | CASSSPRGIDYGYTF | TGTGCCAGCAGTTCCCCGAGGGGGATCGACTATGGCTACACCTTC
TRBJ1-3 | TRBV29-1 | many | . | CSVPIGTPGGNTIYF | TGCAGCGTTCCGATTGGGACCCCTGGGGGAAACACCATATATTTT
TRBJ1-1 | TRBV20-1 | . | . | CSASLERAFF | TGCAGTGCTAGTCTGGAGCGGGCTTTCTTT
TRBJ2-3 | TRBV5-1 | . | . | CASSLGKGADTQYF | TGCGCCAGCAGCTTGGGAAAGGGCGCAGATACGCAGTATTTT
TRBJ2-5 | TRBV15 | . | . | CATSRAGREETQYF | TGTGCCACCAGCAGAGCGGGCAGGGAGGAGACCCAGTACTTC
TRBJ2-1 | TRBV28 | . | TRBD1 | CASSSGGQGTDEQFF | TGTGCCAGCAGTTCGGGCGGACAGGGCACGGATGAGCAGTTCTTC
TRBJ2-1 | TRBV7-9 | few | TRBD2 | CASTAGSGVHEQFF | TGTGCCAGCACCGCGGGAAGCGGGGTCCATGAGCAGTTCTTC